This T cell receptor beta chain emerged from a study of cytomegalovirus exposure and HLA in healthy donors. The CDR3 extends over 16 amino acids. CDR1 is LGHNA, CDR2 YSLEER, per germline. V lost 0 bases to trimming and J lost 3 bases, with 9 bases between them. The data were produced by immunoSEQ multiplex PCR, yet TCRdb's version contains in-frame clones alone and is incomplete. The table records roughly 80,000 clones, approximately 94% of them present only once. V usage is TRBV4-3 and J usage is TRBJ2-6; D gene ambiguous. The sequence derives from a woman under 30 in good health and CMV-seropositive. Specimen: PBMCs. CDR3 sequence (DNA): TGCGCCAGCAGCCAAGATCAGGTTTTTGGGGCCAACGTCCTGACTTTC. Protein sequence: CASSQDQVFGANVLTF.